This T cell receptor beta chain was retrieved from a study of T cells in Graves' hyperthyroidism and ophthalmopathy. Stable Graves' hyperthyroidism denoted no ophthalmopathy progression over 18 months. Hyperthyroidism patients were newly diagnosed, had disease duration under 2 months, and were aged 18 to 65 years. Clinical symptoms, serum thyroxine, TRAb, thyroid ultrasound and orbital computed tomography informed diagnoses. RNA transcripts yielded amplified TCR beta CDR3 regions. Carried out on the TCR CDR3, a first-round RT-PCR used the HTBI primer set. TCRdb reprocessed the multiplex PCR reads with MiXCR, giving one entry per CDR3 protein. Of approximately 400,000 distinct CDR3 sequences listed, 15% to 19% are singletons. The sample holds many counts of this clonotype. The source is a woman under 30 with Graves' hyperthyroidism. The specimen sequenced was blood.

This chain's CDR3 is CASSHTGDSSYNEQFF. In nucleotides, the CDR3 is TGTGCCAGCAGCCACACCGGAGACAGCTCCTACAATGAGCAGTTCTTC. The V and J genes are TRBV13 and TRBJ2-1; TRBD1 is a possible D gene (5 bases). Deletions cut 5 bases from V and 0 bases from J, with 14 bases between. The CDR3 totals 16 residues. From germline, CDR1 is PRHDT and CDR2 FYEKMQ (reference sequence). Based on the CDR3 plus reference TRBV13 and TRBJ2-1, the full variable domain is AAGVIQSPRHLIKEKRETATLKCYPIPRHDTVYWYQQGPGQDPQFLISFYEKMQSDKGSIPDRFSAQQFSDYHSELNMSSLELGDSALYFCASSHTGDSSYNEQFFGPGTRLTVL.